This TCR beta chain originates from a study of beta chain features in type 1 diabetes. Findings and caveats of the study: PCR might pick shorter templates more often, in the same way for patients and controls. These data did not resolve whether HLA type affects TCRB rearrangement. The study found moderately but significantly shorter TCRB CDR3s in all four CD4+ subsets of Type 1 diabetes patients.

Each of the sorted populations had a purity greater than 98%. This clone was seen only a few times. Its matching antigen is unknown. Isolated RNA was reverse transcribed in full, so expressed TCRB transcripts were sequenced. Libraries were prepared by immunoSEQ multiplex PCR; TCRdb keeps only in-frame clonotypes and omits some of them. The sample shows around 300,000 clones, 15% of them seen only once. V trimming: 3 bases; J trimming: 5 bases; junction bases outside the gene matches: 8. CDR1 and CDR2 from the germline V gene are SGDLS and YYNGEE. This CDR3 has 16 amino acids. The rearrangement uses TRBV9 and TRBJ2-4; 10 bases are shared with TRBD2. The sequenced material came from naive CD4+ T cells from blood. This TCR derives from a man in his late teens or twenties with type 1 diabetes. CDR3 coding DNA: TGTGCCAGCAGCGGACGGACTAGCGGTTCTCAAAACATTCAGTACTTC. It yields the protein CASSGRTSGSQNIQYF.